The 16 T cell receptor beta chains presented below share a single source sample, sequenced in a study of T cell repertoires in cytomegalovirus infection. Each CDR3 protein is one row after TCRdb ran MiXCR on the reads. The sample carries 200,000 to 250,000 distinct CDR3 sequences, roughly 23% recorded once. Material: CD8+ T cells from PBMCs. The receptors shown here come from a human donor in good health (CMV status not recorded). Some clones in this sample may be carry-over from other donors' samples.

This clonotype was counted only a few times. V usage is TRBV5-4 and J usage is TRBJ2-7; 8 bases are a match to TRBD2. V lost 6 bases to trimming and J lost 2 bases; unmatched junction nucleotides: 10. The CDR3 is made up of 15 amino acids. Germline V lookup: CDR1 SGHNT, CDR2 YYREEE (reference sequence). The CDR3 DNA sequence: TGTGCCAGCACCACTTGGTCGGGGGGGGCCTACGAGCAGTACTTC. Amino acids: CASTTWSGGAYEQYF.

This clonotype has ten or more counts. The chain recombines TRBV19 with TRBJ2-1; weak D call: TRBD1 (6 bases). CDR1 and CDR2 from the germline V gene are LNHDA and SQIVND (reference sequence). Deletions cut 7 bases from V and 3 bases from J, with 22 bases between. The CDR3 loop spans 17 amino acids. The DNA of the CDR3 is TGTGCCAGTACCGTCTATCCCGGGACACTAATCTACAATGAGCAGTTCTTC. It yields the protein CASTVYPGTLIYNEQFF.

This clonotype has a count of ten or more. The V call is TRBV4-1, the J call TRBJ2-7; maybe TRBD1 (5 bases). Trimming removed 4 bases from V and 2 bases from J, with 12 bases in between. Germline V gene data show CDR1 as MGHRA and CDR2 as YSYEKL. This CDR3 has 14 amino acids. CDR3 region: CASSLVQGTYEQYF. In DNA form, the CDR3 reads TGCGCCAGCAGCCTCGTCCAGGGTACCTACGAGCAGTACTTC.

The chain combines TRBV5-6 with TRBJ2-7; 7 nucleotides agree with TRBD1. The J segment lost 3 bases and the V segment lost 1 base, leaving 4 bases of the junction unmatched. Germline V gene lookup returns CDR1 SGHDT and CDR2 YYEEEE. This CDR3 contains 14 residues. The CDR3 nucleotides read TGTGCCAGCAGCTTGTGGGACAGATTCTACGAGCAGTACTTC. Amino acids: CASSLWDRFYEQYF.

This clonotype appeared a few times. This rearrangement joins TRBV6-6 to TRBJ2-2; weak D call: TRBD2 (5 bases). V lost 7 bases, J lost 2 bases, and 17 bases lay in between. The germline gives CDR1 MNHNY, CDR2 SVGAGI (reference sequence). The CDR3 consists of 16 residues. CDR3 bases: TGTGCCAGCACCATAAAAGCGGCGGTTAACACCGGGGAGCTGTTTTTT. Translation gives CASTIKAAVNTGELFF.

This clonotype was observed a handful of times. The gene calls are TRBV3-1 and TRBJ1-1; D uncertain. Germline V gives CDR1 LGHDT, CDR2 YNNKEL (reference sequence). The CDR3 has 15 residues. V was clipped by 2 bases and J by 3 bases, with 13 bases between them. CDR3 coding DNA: TGTGCCAGCAGCCAACCAAGGGCTGCGGACACTGAAGCTTTCTTT. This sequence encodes CASSQPRAADTEAFF.

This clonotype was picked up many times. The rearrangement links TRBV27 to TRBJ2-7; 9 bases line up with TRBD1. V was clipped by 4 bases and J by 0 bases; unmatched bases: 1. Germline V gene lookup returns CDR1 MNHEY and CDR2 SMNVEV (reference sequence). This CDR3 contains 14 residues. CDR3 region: CASSWDRDSYEQYF. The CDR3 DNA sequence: TGTGCCAGCAGTTGGGACAGGGACTCCTACGAGCAGTACTTC.

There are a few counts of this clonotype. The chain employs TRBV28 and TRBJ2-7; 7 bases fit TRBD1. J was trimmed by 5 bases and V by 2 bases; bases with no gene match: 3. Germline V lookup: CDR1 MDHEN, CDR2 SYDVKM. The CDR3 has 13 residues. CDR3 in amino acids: CASSLLQGDEQYF. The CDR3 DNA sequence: TGTGCCAGCAGTTTACTCCAGGGGGACGAGCAGTACTTC.

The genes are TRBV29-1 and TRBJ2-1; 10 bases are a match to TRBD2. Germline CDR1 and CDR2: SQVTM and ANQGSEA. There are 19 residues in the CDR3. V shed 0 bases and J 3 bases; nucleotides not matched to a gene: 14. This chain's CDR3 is CSVEDSERGGVRSYNEQFF. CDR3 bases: TGCAGCGTTGAAGATTCGGAGCGGGGGGGGGTCAGGAGCTACAATGAGCAGTTCTTC.

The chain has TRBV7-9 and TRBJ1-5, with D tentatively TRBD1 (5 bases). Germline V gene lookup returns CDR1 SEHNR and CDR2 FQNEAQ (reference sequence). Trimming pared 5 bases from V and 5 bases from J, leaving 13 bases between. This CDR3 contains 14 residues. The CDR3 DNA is TGTGCCAGCAGCCCGGGGGAAGAGTATCAGCCCCAGCATTTT. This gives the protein CASSPGEEYQPQHF.

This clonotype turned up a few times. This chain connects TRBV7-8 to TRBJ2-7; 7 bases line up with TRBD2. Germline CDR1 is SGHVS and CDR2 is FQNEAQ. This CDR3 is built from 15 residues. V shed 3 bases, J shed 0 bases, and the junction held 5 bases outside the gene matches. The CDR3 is CASSFMGGTSYEQYF. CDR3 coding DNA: TGTGCCAGCAGCTTTATGGGGGGGACCTCCTACGAGCAGTACTTC.

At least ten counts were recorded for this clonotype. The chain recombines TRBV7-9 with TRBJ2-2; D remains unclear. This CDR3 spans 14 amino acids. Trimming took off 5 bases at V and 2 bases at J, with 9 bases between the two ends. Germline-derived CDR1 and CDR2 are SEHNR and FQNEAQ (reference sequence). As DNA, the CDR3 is TGTGCCAGCAGCCCCCCTTATAACACCGGGGAGCTGTTTTTT. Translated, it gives CASSPPYNTGELFF.

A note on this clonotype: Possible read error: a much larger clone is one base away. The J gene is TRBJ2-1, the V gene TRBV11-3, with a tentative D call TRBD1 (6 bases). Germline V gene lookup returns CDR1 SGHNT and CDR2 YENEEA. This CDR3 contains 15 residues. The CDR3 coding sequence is TGTGACAGCAGCCCGGGACAAAAAGAGGTGGATGAGCAGTTCTTC. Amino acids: CDSSPGQKEVDEQFF.

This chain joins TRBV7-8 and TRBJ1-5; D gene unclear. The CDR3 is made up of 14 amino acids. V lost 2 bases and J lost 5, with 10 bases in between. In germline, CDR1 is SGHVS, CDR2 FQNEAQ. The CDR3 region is CASSLSTQYQPQHF. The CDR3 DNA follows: TGTGCCAGCAGCTTAAGTACACAATATCAGCCCCAGCATTTT. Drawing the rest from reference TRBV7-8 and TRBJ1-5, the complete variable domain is GAGVSQSPRYKVAKRGQDVALRCDPISGHVSLFWYQQALGQGPEFLTYFQNEAQLDKSGLPSDRFFAERPEGSVSTLKIQRTQQEDSAVYLCASSLSTQYQPQHFGDGTRLSIL.

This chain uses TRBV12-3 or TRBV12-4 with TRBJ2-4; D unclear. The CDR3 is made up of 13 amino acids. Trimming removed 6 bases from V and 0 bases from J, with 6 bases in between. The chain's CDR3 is CASSPVAKNIQYF. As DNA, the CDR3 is TGTGCCAGCAGCCCAGTAGCCAAAAACATTCAGTACTTC.

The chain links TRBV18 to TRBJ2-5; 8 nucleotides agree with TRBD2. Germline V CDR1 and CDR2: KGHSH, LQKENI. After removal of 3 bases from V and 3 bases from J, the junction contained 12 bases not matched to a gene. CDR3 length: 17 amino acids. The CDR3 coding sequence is TGTGCCAGCTCACCGTATCAGGTCGGGGGGGCAGAAGAGACCCAGTACTTC. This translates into CASSPYQVGGAEETQYF.